This TCR beta chain came from a study of PD-L1 blockade in urothelial cancer. At the level of the study: Males with bladder-origin urothelial cancer constituted most of the roughly 29 patients. Blood gave a median approximately 140,000 T cells. Findings and limits, study-wide: At the 3-week point, tumor-associated blood clones expanded more in durable-benefit patients.

The CDR3 spans 16 residues. Trimming cost V 3 bases and J 5 bases; bases outside gene matches: 6. CDR1 is LNHDA, CDR2 SQIVND, per germline (reference sequence). The table came from immunoSEQ multiplex PCR; TCRdb's copy has only in-frame clones and leaves some out. Of about 63,000 clones in the sample, approximately 80% were seen once. Noted time point: pretreatment peripheral blood. A remark on this clone: Its antigen is currently unknown.

This sample comprised PBMCs, obtained around atezolizumab (anti-PD-L1) treatment. This receptor was taken from a man between 65 and 79 years old with urothelial cancer. The rearrangement links TRBV19 to TRBJ2-2; 10 nucleotides agree with TRBD2. CDR3 nucleotides: TGTGCCAGTAGTATGCAAGAAGCGGGGGGGACCGGGGAGCTGTTTTTT. It yields the protein CASSMQEAGGTGELFF.